In this sample, the clone carrying this T cell receptor (beta chain) turned up many times. What it binds is not known. Samples came from axillary lymph nodes draining the breast cancer. One entry per CDR3 protein results from TCRdb running MiXCR on the multiplex PCR reads. The table records over 130,000 distinct CDR3 sequences, about 30% of them present only once. This sample is part of a study of breast tumors, draining lymph nodes, adjacent tissues. Overall study findings and caveats: Tumors had less TCR diversity than lymph nodes, more than nontumor tissue. The lymph node origin of tumor T cells was framed as consistent with a hypothesis, not demonstrated.

The V segment lost 5 bases and the J segment 8 bases; nucleotides outside the gene matches: 7. CDR3 size: 14 residues. The V gene's germline CDR1 is DFQATT and CDR2 SNEGSKA (reference sequence). The sample consisted of axillary lymph node tissue. The source of this sequence is a female donor with breast cancer. Some clones in this sample may be carry-over from other donors' samples. The chain uses TRBV20-1 and TRBJ1-6, with 9 nucleotides matching TRBD1. The CDR3 DNA reads TGCAGTGCTCCTACAGGGGGCGTCGATTCACCCCTCCACTTT. Amino acids: CSAPTGGVDSPLHF.